This T cell receptor (beta chain) was found in a study of cytomegalovirus exposure and HLA in healthy donors. Study-level information: As an earlier analysis found, about 200 million T cells yielded about 120 million unique TCR beta sequences. Study-wide points: An ancestry cluster, one associated with Asian ancestry, reportedly showed fewer N-insertions than the 666-donor mean in a later analysis.

Concerning this clone: Its target is not known.

Germline-derived CDR1 and CDR2 are LNHDA and SQIVND (reference sequence). The CDR3 sequence is 17 residues long. The V gene lost 7 bases and the J gene lost 0 bases, with 19 bases spanning the gap. PCR employed 60 Vbeta and 13 Jbeta primers. Only in-frame clones appear in the TCRdb table, and some are missing; sequencing was by immunoSEQ multiplex PCR. The table has 250,000 or so clones, about 84% seen once; the top ten hold over 1%. The genes are TRBV19 and TRBJ2-1, with D perhaps matching TRBD1 (6 bases). The sequencing input was PBMCs. This TCR derives from a human donor in good health. CDR3 sequence: CASNYQGIIGSYNEQFF. The CDR3 DNA reads as TGTGCCAGTAATTACCAGGGGATCATCGGCTCCTACAATGAGCAGTTCTTC.